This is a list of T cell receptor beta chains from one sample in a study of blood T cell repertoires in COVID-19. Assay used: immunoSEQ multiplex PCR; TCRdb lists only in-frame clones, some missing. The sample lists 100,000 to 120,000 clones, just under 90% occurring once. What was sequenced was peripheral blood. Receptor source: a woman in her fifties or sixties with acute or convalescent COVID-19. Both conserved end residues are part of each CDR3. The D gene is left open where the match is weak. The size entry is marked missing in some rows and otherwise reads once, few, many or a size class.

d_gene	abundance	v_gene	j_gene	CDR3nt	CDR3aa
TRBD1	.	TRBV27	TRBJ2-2	TGTGCCAGCAGCCCGCGTGACAGGGACACCGGGGAGCTGTTTTTT	CASSPRDRDTGELFF
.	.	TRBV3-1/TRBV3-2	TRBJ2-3	TGTGCCAGCAGGCGAAGTCCAGATACGCAGTATTTT	CASRRSPDTQYF
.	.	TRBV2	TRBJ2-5	TGTGCCAGCAGTGTAGTGGCGGAACAAGAGACCCAGTACTTC	CASSVVAEQETQYF
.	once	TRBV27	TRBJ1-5	TGTGCCAGCAGTTTAATGGGACTCGGCAATCAGCCCCAGCATTTT	CASSLMGLGNQPQHF
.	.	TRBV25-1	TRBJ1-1	TGTGCCAGCAGTGAGAACACCGACACTGAAGCTTTCTTT	CASSENTDTEAFF
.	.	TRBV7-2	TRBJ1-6	TGTGCCAGCAGCTTTGCAGGGGATAGGTCACCCCTCCACTTT	CASSFAGDRSPLHF
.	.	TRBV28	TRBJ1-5	TGTGCCAGCAGTTTATGGGGCTTACAGGGCACTCAGCCCCAGCATTTT	CASSLWGLQGTQPQHF
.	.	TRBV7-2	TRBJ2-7	TGTGCCAGCAGCTTATCTCCAGACAGGACGGAGTACTTC	CASSLSPDRTEYF
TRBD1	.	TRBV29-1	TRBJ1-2	TGCAGCGCCGAGTCCCAGGGGGACTATGGCTACACCTTC	CSAESQGDYGYTF
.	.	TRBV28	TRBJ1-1	TGTGCCAGCGCCAAACTATCGGGGAACACTGAAGCTTTCTTT	CASAKLSGNTEAFF
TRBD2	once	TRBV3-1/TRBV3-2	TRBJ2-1	TGTGCCAGCAGCCAGACTAGCGGGGCCGGGGAGCAGTTCTTC	CASSQTSGAGEQFF
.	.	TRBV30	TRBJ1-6	TGTGCCTGGCTTCCGGGACATACAAATTCACCCCTCCACTTT	CAWLPGHTNSPLHF
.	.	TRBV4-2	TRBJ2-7	TGTGCCAGCAGCCAAGTTGCTGTGGGGGCCGATAACTACGAGCAGTACTTC	CASSQVAVGADNYEQYF
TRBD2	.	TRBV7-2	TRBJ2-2	TGTGCCAGCAGCTTATTGACTAGCGGGAGTACAGGTGGGGAGCTGTTTTTT	CASSLLTSGSTGGELFF
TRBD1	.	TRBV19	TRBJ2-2	TGTGCCTCTGATCGGACAGGGAACACCGGGGAGCTGTTTTTT	CASDRTGNTGELFF
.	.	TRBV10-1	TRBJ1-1	TGCGCCAGCAGTGACCTCAACACTGAAGCTTTCTTT	CASSDLNTEAFF
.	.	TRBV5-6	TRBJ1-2	TGTGCCAGCGCCGACTCGTCCTATGGCTACACCTTC	CASADSSYGYTF
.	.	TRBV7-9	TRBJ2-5	TGTGCCAGCAGCGGCCCGGAGGGCCACGGTGAGACCCAGTACTTC	CASSGPEGHGETQYF
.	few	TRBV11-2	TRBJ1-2	TGTGCCAGCAACAAATTGTCGGGGGACTATGGCTACACCTTC	CASNKLSGDYGYTF
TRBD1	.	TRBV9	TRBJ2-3	TGTGCCAGCAGCCTCGCAGGGGGCGCAGATACGCAGTATTTT	CASSLAGGADTQYF
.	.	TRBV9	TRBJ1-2	TGTGCCAGCAGCCCAGGACAGAGTAACTATGGCTACACCTTC	CASSPGQSNYGYTF
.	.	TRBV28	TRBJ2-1	TGTGCCAGCAGTTCCCCCCCCGTGGAGTCCAATGAGCAGTTCTTC	CASSSPPVESNEQFF
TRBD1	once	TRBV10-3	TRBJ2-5	TGTGCCATCAGTTTGGCAGGGGGCGAGGAGACCCAGTACTTC	CAISLAGGEETQYF
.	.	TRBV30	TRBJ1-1	TGTGCCTGGTCGACAGGTTTTAACACTGAAGCTTTCTTT	CAWSTGFNTEAFF
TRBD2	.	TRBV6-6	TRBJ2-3	TGTGCCGTTAGCGGGGGGCCTGACTACACAGATACGCAGTATTTT	CAVSGGPDYTDTQYF
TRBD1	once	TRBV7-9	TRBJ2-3	TGTGCCAGCAGCGGACCGGGACAGGGATTCACAGATACGCAGTATTTT	CASSGPGQGFTDTQYF
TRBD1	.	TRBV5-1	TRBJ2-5	TGCGCCAGCACCTGGGACAGTCTTGAGACCCAGTACTTC	CASTWDSLETQYF
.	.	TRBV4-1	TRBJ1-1	TGCGCCAGCAGCCAAGTGGCAGGGCTGAACACTGAAGCTTTCTTT	CASSQVAGLNTEAFF
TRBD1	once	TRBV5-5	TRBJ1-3	TGTGCCAGCAGCGGAGAGAGACAGGGCCCCCGGTCTGGAAACACCATATATTTT	CASSGERQGPRSGNTIYF
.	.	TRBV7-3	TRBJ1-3	TGTGCCAGCAGCTTATTAGCCCCCCCCGGAAACACCATATATTTT	CASSLLAPPGNTIYF
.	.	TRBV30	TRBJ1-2	TGTGCTTCCATGAGGGTAGACTATGGCTACACCTTC	CASMRVDYGYTF
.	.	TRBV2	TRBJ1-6	TGTGCCAGCACTTCCGGGGGGGGATCACCCCTCCACTTT	CASTSGGGSPLHF
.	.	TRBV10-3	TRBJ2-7	TGTGCCATCAGTGAGTCGGAGGTTAACTTTTGGTACGAGCAGTACTTC	CAISESEVNFWYEQYF
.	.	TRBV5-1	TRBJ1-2	TGCGCCAGCAGCCGCGGCGCAGGGGACGGCTACACCTTC	CASSRGAGDGYTF
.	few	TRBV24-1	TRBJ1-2	TGTGCCACCAGTGACCGGGGAACGGGAGGCTACACCTTC	CATSDRGTGGYTF
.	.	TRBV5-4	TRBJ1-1	TGTGCCAGCAGCTTTTCCAGGGTAAACACTGAAGCTTTCTTT	CASSFSRVNTEAFF
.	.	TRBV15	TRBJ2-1	TGTGCCACCAGCAGAGATTCGCGGGGCTTCAATGAGCAGTTCTTC	CATSRDSRGFNEQFF
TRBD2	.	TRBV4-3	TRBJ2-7	TGCGCCAGCAGCCAAGATTGGGCGGGGGATACCTACGAGCAGTACTTC	CASSQDWAGDTYEQYF
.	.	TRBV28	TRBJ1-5	TGTGCCAGCAGTCTCTTGGGGGGATTTAGCAATCAGCCCCAGCATTTT	CASSLLGGFSNQPQHF
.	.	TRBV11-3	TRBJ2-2	TGTGCCAGCAGCTTGCAGGCCGGGGAGCTGTTTTTT	CASSLQAGELFF
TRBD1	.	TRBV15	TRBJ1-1	TGTGCCACCAGCGACCCCGGGACAGTGAACACTGAAGCTTTCTTT	CATSDPGTVNTEAFF
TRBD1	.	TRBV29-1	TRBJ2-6	TGCAGCGTCAGGACAGGGAGCTCTGGGGCCAACGTCCTGACTTTC	CSVRTGSSGANVLTF
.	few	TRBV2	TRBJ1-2	TGTGCCAGCACCCCGGGGGGTGGTGGCTACACCTTC	CASTPGGGGYTF
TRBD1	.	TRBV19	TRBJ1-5	TGTGCCAGCCGGGACAGGGGGTATAGCAATCAGCCCCAGCATTTT	CASRDRGYSNQPQHF
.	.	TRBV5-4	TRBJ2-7	TGTGCCAGCAGCCCGGGACACGAGCTATACGAGCAGTACTTC	CASSPGHELYEQYF
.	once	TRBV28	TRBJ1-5	TGTGCCTCACGCCCCCTAGGCCTGATCAATCAGCCCCAGCATTTT	CASRPLGLINQPQHF
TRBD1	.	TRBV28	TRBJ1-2	TGTGCCAGCTCCTCCGGGACAGAGAACTATGGCTACACCTTC	CASSSGTENYGYTF
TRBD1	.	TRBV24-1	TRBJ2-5	TGTGCCACCAGTGATTGGGGACAGGGGGAGACCCAGTACTTC	CATSDWGQGETQYF
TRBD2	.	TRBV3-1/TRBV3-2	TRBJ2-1	TGTGCCAGCAGCCAAGGAAAACATGGAGCGGGAGTCTACTACAATGAGCAGTTCTTC	CASSQGKHGAGVYYNEQFF
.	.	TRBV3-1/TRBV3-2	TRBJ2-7	TGTGCCAGCAGCCAAGGCGGTAGCGGCTACGAGCAGTACTTC	CASSQGGSGYEQYF
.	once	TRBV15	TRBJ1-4	TGTGCCACCAGCAGAGATCTTCCGAGGGGAGGGAATGAAAAACTGTTTTTT	CATSRDLPRGGNEKLFF
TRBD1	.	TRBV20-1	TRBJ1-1	TGCAGTGCTAGTAAGGGGGCGGGTAACACTGAAGCTTTCTTT	CSASKGAGNTEAFF
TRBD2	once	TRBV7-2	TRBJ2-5	TGTGCCAGCAGCCCCGGGGGGGTAACCCAGTACTTC	CASSPGGVTQYF
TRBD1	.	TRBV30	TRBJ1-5	TGTGCCTGGAGCCGCCAGGGACAGGGCCTGACCCAGCATTTT	CAWSRQGQGLTQHF
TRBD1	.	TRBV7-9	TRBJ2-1	TGTGCCAGCAGCTTAGTGGGACAGAATGAGCAGTTCTTC	CASSLVGQNEQFF